This T cell receptor beta chain was sequenced during a study of T-cell reconstitution after alpha-beta-depleted transplantation in children. The library targeted TCRbeta and was prepared with unique molecular identifiers. Using its own MiXCR run on the PCR reads, TCRdb lists one record per CDR3 protein. The table records approximately 800,000 distinct CDR3 sequences, 15% to 20% of them present only once. V shed 1 base and J shed 3 bases, with 10 bases lying between them. The germline V gene has CDR1 SNHLY and CDR2 FYNNEI. The CDR3 sequence is 14 residues long. The J gene is TRBJ2-7, the V gene TRBV2; tentatively, D is TRBD2 (6 bases). The material sequenced was PBMCs, mostly from graft donor cells, taken 360 days after TCRalphabeta/CD19-depleted stem cell transplant. This receptor was obtained from a male patient aged 10 to 17 who had a stem cell transplant for acute lymphoblastic leukemia, so the T cells may come from the graft donor. For the CDR3, the DNA is TGTGCCAGCAGTGAAGGGCTGGACTACTACGAGCAGTACTTC. It encodes CASSEGLDYYEQYF.